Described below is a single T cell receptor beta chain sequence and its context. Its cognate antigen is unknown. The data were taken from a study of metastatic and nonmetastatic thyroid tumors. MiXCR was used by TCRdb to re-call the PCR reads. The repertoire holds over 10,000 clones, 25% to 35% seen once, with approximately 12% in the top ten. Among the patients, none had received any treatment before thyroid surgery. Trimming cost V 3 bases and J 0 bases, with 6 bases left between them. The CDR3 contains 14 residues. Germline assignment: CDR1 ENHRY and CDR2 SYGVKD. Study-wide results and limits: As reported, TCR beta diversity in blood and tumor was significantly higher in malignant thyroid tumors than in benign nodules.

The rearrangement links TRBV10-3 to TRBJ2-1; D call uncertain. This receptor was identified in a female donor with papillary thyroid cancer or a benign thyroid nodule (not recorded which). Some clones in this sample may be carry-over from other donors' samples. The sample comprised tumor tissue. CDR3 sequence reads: CAISEVFSYNEQFF. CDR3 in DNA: TGTGCCATCAGTGAAGTGTTCTCCTACAATGAGCAGTTCTTC.